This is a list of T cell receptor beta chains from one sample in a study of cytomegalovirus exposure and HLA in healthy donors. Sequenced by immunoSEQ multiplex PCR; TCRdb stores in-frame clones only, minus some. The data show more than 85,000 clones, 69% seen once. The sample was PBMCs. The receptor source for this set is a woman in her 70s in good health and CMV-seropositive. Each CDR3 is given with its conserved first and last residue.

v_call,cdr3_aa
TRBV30,CAWSVRVGADEQFF
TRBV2,CASSEDRGETQYF
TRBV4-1,CASSQDQTGTGELFF
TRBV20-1,CSGVRSTEAFF
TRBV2,CASSLTGGNTEAFF
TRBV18,CASSPPVSQGKDEQFF
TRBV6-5,CASSSGQKLFF
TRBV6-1,CASSLLAGGQETQYF
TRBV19,CASSIGSGANVLTF
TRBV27,CASSEGLGLAILGNEQFF
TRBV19,CASKITGTIYGYTF
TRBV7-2,CASRRLAAVTQYF
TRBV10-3,CAISIGTSGSDTQYF
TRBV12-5,CASGLSFPPETQYF
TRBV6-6,CASSRRQTYNSPLHF
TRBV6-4,CASSSTAGGQNEQFF
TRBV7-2,CASSLEVTGQRAFF
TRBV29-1,CSVGGTGEGNTIYF
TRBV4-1,CASSLFSYNSPLHF
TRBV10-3,CAISEDGGMGELFF
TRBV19,CASSSYRGPTGELFF
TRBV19,CASSKGGMIQETQYF
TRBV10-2,CASKGLAGGNYEQYF
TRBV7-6,CASSLGVGGPGTDTQYF
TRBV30,CAFGTRQGNTEAFF
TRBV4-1,CASSPLGGPQHF
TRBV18,CASSVLQDEKLFF
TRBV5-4,CASSTGTASYEQYF
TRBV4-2,CASSQDNSGGLQETQYF
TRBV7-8,CASSLVGDNSPLHF
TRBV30,CAWSVRGRGRQPQHF
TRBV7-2,CASSFTGMANEKLFF
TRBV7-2,CASSLGAVWDTIYF
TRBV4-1,CASSPGMPGQGNAYEQYF
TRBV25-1,CASSENYNEKLFF
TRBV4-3,CASSRMGDRGNTEAFF
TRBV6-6,CASSFPGQGAETQYF
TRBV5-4,CASSLGQGSTEAFF
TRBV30,CAWSKDRTRRGAFF
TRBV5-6,CASAKNPGSGANVLTF
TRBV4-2,CASSLMAGGSTDTQYF
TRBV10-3,CAISEIGLHGYTF
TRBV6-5,CASSRTGANYGYTF
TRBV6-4,CASSARVSRNTEAFF
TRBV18,CASSPGLDRTGELFF
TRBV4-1,CASSQDLTAFYEQYF
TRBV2,CASRPWTDIGYGYTF
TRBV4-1,CASSQGAQSSYEQYF
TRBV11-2,CASSLEENYEQYF
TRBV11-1,CASSTIGTSGLQETQYF
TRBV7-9,CASRPRTSGTTDTQYF
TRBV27,CASNMGPRLAHEQYF
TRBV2,CASSPTTLNYGYTF